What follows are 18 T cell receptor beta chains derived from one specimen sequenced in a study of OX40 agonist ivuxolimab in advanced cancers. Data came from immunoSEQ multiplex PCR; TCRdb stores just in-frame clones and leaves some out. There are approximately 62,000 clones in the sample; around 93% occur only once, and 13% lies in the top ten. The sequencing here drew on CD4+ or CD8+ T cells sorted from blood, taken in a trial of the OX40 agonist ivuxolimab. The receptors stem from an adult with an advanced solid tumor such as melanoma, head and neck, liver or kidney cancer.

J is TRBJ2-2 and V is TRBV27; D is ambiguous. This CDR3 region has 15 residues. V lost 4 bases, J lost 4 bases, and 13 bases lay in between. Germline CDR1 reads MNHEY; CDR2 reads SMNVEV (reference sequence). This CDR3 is CASSSLNEVTGELFF. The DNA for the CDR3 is TGTGCCAGCAGTTCCCTTAACGAAGTCACCGGGGAGCTGTTTTTT.

CDR3 loop: CASNPDRGGTEAFF. DNA of the CDR3: TGTGCCAGCAACCCGGACAGGGGCGGGACTGAAGCTTTCTTT. The chain employs TRBV7-9 and TRBJ1-1; 9 bases match TRBD1. CDR1 is SEHNR, CDR2 FQNEAQ, per germline (reference sequence). V dropped 7 bases and J dropped 5; count of bases not matched to a gene: 8. This CDR3 spans 14 amino acids.

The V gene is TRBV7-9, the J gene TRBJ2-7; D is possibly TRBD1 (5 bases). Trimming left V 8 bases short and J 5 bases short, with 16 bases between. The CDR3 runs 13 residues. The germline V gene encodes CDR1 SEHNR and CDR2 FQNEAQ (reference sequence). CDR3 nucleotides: TGTGCCAGCTCTACTGGGGCTGGGGACGAGCAGTACTTC. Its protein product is CASSTGAGDEQYF.

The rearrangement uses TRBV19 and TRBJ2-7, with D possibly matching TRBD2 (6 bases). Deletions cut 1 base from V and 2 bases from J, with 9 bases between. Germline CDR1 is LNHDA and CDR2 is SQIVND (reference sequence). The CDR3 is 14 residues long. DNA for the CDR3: TGTGCCAGTAGTATAGCGGGGGAGACCTACGAGCAGTACTTC. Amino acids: CASSIAGETYEQYF.

CDR3 region: CASSILGQAYNSPLHF. The CDR3 nucleotides read TGTGCCAGTAGTATACTGGGGCAGGCCTATAATTCACCCCTCCACTTT. The V gene is TRBV19, the J gene TRBJ1-6; D is possibly TRBD1 (5 bases). V was trimmed by 2 bases and J by 2 bases, leaving 10 bases between them. The CDR3 extends over 16 amino acids. Germline V gene sequence: CDR1 LNHDA, CDR2 SQIVND (reference sequence).

This CDR3 reads CASSSSAFGYSYGYTF. The CDR3 coding sequence is TGTGCCAGCAGCTCCTCAGCGTTCGGGTACAGCTATGGCTACACCTTC. This chain links TRBV6-6 with TRBJ1-2; D is uncertain. Trimming shortened V by 6 bases and J by 4 bases, and 21 bases separated the two germline ends. The CDR3 contains 16 residues. Germline values: CDR1 MNHNY, CDR2 SVGAGI (reference sequence).

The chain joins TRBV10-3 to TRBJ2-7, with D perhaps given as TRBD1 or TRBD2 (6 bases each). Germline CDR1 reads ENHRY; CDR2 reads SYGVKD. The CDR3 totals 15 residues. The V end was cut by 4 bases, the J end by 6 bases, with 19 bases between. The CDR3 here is CAISVAGQGSGEQYF. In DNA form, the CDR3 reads TGTGCCATCAGTGTGGCGGGACAAGGTTCCGGCGAGCAGTACTTC.

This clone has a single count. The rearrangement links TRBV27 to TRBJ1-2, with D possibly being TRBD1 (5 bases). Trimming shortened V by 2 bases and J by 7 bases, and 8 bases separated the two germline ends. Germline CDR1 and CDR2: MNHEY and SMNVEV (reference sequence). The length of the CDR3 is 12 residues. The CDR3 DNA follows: TGTGCCAGCAGTTTAGGGGGACGTGGCTACACCTTC. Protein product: CASSLGGRGYTF.

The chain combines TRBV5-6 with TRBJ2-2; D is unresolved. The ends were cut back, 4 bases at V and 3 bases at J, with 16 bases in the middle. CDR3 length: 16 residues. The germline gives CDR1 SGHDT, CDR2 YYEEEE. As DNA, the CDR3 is TGTGCCAGCAGCCCCCTCCCTGGGTCGGACACCGGGGAGCTGTTTTTT. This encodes CASSPLPGSDTGELFF. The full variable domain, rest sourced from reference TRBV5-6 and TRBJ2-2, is DAGVTQSPTHLIKTRGQQVTLRCSPKSGHDTVSWYQQALGQGPQFIFQYYEEEERQRGNFPDRFSGHQFPNYSSELNVNALLLGDSALYLCASSPLPGSDTGELFFGEGSRLTVL.

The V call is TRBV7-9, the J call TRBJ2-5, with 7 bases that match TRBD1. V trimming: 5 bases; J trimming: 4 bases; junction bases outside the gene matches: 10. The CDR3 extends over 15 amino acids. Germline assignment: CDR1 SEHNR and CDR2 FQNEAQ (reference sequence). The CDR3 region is CASSVDRVFGETQYF. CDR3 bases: TGTGCCAGCAGCGTCGACAGGGTATTTGGAGAGACCCAGTACTTC.

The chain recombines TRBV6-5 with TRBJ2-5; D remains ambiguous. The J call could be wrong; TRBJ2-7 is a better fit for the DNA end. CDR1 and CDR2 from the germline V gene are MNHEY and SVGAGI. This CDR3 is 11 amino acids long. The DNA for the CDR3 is TGTGCCAGCAGTTACGACTACGAGCAGTACTTC. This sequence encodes CASSYDYEQYF.

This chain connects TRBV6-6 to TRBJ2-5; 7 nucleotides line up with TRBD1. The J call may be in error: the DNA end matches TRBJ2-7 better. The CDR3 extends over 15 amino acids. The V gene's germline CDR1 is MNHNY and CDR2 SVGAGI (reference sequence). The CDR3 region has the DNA TGTGCCAGCAGTTACTCGACAGGGAGCTCCTACGAGCAGTACTTC. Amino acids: CASSYSTGSSYEQYF.

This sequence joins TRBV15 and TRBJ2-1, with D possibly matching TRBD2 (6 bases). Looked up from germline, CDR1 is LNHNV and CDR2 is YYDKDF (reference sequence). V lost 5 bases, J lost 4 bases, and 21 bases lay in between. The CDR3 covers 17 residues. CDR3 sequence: CATSRLWGIADYNEQFF. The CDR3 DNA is TGTGCCACCAGCCGATTATGGGGGATAGCGGATTACAATGAGCAGTTCTTC. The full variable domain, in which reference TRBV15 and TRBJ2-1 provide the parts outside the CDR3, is DAMVIQNPRYQVTQFGKPVTLSCSQTLNHNVMYWYQQKSSQAPKLLFHYYDKDFNNEADTPDNFQSRRPNTSFCFLDIRSPGLGDTAMYLCATSRLWGIADYNEQFFGPGTRLTVL.

The CDR3 DNA reads as TGCGCCAGCAGCCAAGATGGAACGGCGCCGAGGGAGGAGCAGTACTTC. It yields the protein CASSQDGTAPREEQYF. The rearrangement links TRBV4-3 to TRBJ2-7, with a tentative D call TRBD2 (5 bases). CDR1 LGHNA and CDR2 YSLEER come from the germline V gene. V lost 0 bases and J 7 bases, leaving 19 bases between the germline ends. CDR3 length equals 16 residues.

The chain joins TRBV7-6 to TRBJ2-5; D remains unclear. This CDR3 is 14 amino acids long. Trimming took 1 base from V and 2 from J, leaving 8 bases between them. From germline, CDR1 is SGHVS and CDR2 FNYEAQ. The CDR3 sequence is CASSLESEQETQYF. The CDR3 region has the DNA TGTGCCAGCAGCTTAGAGTCAGAGCAAGAGACCCAGTACTTC.

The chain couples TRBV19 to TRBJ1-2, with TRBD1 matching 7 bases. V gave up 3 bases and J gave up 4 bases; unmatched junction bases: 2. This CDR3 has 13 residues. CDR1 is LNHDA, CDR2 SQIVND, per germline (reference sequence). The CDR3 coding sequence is TGTGCCAGTAGTATTGGGACAGCCTATGGCTACACCTTC. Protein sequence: CASSIGTAYGYTF.

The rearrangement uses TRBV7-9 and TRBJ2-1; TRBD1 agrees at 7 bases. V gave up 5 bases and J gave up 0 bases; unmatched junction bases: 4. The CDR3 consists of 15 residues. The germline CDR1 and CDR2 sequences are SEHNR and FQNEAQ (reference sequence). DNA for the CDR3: TGTGCCAGCAGCCGGGACAGACTCTCCTACAATGAGCAGTTCTTC. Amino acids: CASSRDRLSYNEQFF. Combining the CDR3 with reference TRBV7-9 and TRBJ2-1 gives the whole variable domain DTGVSQNPRHKITKRGQNVTFRCDPISEHNRLYWYRQTLGQGPEFLTYFQNEAQLEKSRLLSDRFSAERPKGSFSTLEIQRTEQGDSAMYLCASSRDRLSYNEQFFGPGTRLTVL.

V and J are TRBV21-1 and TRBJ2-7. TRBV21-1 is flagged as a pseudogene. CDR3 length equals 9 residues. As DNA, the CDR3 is TGTGCCAGCAGGGTTCAGCAGTACTTC. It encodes CASRVQQYF.